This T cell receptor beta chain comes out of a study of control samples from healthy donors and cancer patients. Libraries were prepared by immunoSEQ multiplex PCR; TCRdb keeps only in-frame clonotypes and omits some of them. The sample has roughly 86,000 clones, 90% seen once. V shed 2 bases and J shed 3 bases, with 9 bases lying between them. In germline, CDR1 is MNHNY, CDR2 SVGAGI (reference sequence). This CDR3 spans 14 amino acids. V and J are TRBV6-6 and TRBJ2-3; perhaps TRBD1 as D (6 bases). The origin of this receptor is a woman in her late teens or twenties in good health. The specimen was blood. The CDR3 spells CASSYEGETDTQYF. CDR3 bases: TGTGCCAGCAGTTACGAGGGGGAGACAGATACGCAGTATTTT.